The clone carrying this T cell receptor beta chain was seen only once. Its target is unknown. The data are from a study of cytomegalovirus exposure and HLA in healthy donors. The overall study: About 200 million T cells yielded around 120 million unique TCR beta sequences in earlier analysis.

Germline-derived CDR1 and CDR2 are MDHEN and SYDVKM. V trimming: 10 bases; J trimming: 2 bases; junction bases outside the gene matches: 3. The CDR3 extends over 12 amino acids. Vbeta (60) and Jbeta (13) primers were used in the PCR. Assay: immunoSEQ multiplex PCR; the TCRdb copy retains only in-frame clones and omits some. Of about 190,000 clones listed, about 85% are singletons. Study-level findings and limits: Based on reports, TCR beta sequences accurately predicted HLA-A and HLA-B alleles for most subjects.

Likely unrecorded immune exposures existed in these nominally healthy donors. The clonotype comes from a woman between 45 and 65 years old in good health and CMV-seronegative. Specimen: PBMCs. The chain combines TRBV28 with TRBJ2-5; 8 bases line up with TRBD1. The CDR3 sequence is CAIWDRQETQYF. In DNA, the CDR3 is TGTGCCATCTGGGACAGGCAAGAGACCCAGTACTTC. The full variable domain, its missing parts supplied by reference TRBV28 and TRBJ2-5, is DVKVTQSSRYLVKRTGEKVFLECVQDMDHENMFWYRQDPGLGLRLIYFSYDVKMKEKGDIPEGYSVSREKKERFSLILESASTNQTSMYLCAIWDRQETQYFGPGTRLLVL.